A selection of T cell receptor beta chains follows, all from one sample in a study of shared clonotypes between healthy human individuals. TCRdb's table, derived via immunoSEQ multiplex PCR, lists solely in-frame clones and lacks some. The sample carries about 680,000 clones, around 78% recorded once. Source material: memory CD4+ T cells sorted from blood. The source is a woman between 25 and 40 years old in good health. CDR3s include the opening cysteine and the closing phenylalanine or tryptophan. Fields, in order: J gene, clone size, D gene, V gene, CDR3 DNA, CDR3 protein. The D gene is left open where the match is weak. Clone size is not always given. Where it is, it says once, few, many or a class for expanded clones.

j_gene: TRBJ2-1
abundance: many
d_gene: TRBD2
v_gene: TRBV6-4
CDR3nt: TGTGCCAGCAGTGACATGGCGGGAGGACGCGATGAGCAGTTCTTC
CDR3aa: CASSDMAGGRDEQFF

j_gene: TRBJ1-1
abundance: few
d_gene: TRBD1
v_gene: TRBV5-4
CDR3nt: TGTGCCAGCAGCTCCAGACAGGGAGGGAACACTGAAGCTTTCTTT
CDR3aa: CASSSRQGGNTEAFF

j_gene: TRBJ1-5
abundance: NA
d_gene: NA
v_gene: TRBV5-1
CDR3nt: TGCGCCAGTCGCCAGGGTTTAAGCAATCAGCCCCAGCATTTT
CDR3aa: CASRQGLSNQPQHF

j_gene: TRBJ1-1
abundance: once
d_gene: NA
v_gene: TRBV4-1
CDR3nt: TGCGCCAGCAGCCAAGCGGGCCCCCGGGGGGGAGCTTTCTTT
CDR3aa: CASSQAGPRGGAFF

j_gene: TRBJ2-3
abundance: NA
d_gene: NA
v_gene: TRBV5-1
CDR3nt: TGCGCCAGCAGTTTTACAGGGAGTTTGGGCACAGATACGCAGTATTTT
CDR3aa: CASSFTGSLGTDTQYF

j_gene: TRBJ2-7
abundance: NA
d_gene: TRBD2
v_gene: TRBV27
CDR3nt: TGTGCCAGCAGGGGACTAGCGGGAGCGGGGCAGCGGGAGCAGTACTTC
CDR3aa: CASRGLAGAGQREQYF

j_gene: TRBJ2-3
abundance: NA
d_gene: TRBD2
v_gene: TRBV10-1
CDR3nt: TGCGCCAGCAGTGCCCAGACTAGCACGGATACGCAGTATTTT
CDR3aa: CASSAQTSTDTQYF

j_gene: TRBJ2-7
abundance: NA
d_gene: NA
v_gene: TRBV11-2
CDR3nt: TGTGCCAGCAGCTTGCAGGGGCCCACCTACGAGCAGTACTTC
CDR3aa: CASSLQGPTYEQYF

j_gene: TRBJ2-2
abundance: NA
d_gene: NA
v_gene: TRBV6-4
CDR3nt: TGTGCCAGCAGCCCGGAGCGCGGGACCGGGGAGCTGTTTTTT
CDR3aa: CASSPERGTGELFF

j_gene: TRBJ1-4
abundance: NA
d_gene: TRBD1
v_gene: TRBV7-7
CDR3nt: TGTGCCAGCAGCCCGGGACAGGCAACTAATGAAAAACTGTTTTTT
CDR3aa: CASSPGQATNEKLFF

j_gene: TRBJ2-7
abundance: once
d_gene: NA
v_gene: TRBV11-2
CDR3nt: TGTGCCAGCAGCTTGGGGACCCTCTCCTACGAGCAGTACTTC
CDR3aa: CASSLGTLSYEQYF

j_gene: TRBJ2-1
abundance: many
d_gene: NA
v_gene: TRBV6-6
CDR3nt: TGTGCCAGCAGTCGGGACGGCAGCTCCTACAATGAGCAGTTCTTC
CDR3aa: CASSRDGSSYNEQFF

j_gene: TRBJ1-1
abundance: NA
d_gene: NA
v_gene: TRBV5-4
CDR3nt: TGTGCCAGCAGCTTGTTCGGGACGGGAAACACTGAAGCTTTCTTT
CDR3aa: CASSLFGTGNTEAFF

j_gene: TRBJ1-2
abundance: NA
d_gene: NA
v_gene: TRBV6-5
CDR3nt: TGTGCCAGCAGTTACTCGATCTCCGGCGGCTATGGCTACACCTTC
CDR3aa: CASSYSISGGYGYTF

j_gene: TRBJ2-3
abundance: few
d_gene: NA
v_gene: TRBV5-6
CDR3nt: TGTGCCAGCAGCTTGGGTGATACGCAGTATTTT
CDR3aa: CASSLGDTQYF

j_gene: TRBJ1-1
abundance: NA
d_gene: NA
v_gene: TRBV27
CDR3nt: TGTGCCAGCAGTTTACAGAGTAACACTAAAGCTTTCTTT
CDR3aa: CASSLQSNTKAFF

j_gene: TRBJ1-4
abundance: few
d_gene: NA
v_gene: TRBV2
CDR3nt: TGTGCCAGCACCTTCGCCGTTAATGAAAAACTGTTTTTT
CDR3aa: CASTFAVNEKLFF

j_gene: TRBJ2-5
abundance: NA
d_gene: NA
v_gene: TRBV7-6
CDR3nt: TGTGCCAGCAGCTTGGGACAGGGACTAGAAGAGACCCAGTACTTC
CDR3aa: CASSLGQGLEETQYF

j_gene: TRBJ2-1
abundance: NA
d_gene: TRBD2
v_gene: TRBV29-1
CDR3nt: TGCAGCGTTCAGGGGACTAGCGGGAGGGCCCTTTACAATGAGCAGTTCTTC
CDR3aa: CSVQGTSGRALYNEQFF

j_gene: TRBJ2-7
abundance: NA
d_gene: NA
v_gene: TRBV27
CDR3nt: TGTGCCAGCAGTAGGACTGTGGGAGAGCAGTACTTC
CDR3aa: CASSRTVGEQYF

j_gene: TRBJ2-7
abundance: NA
d_gene: TRBD2
v_gene: TRBV28
CDR3nt: TGTGCCAGCAGCCCTCGACGAGGACTAGACCTAACTCCCGAGCAGTACTTC
CDR3aa: CASSPRRGLDLTPEQYF

j_gene: TRBJ1-3
abundance: NA
d_gene: NA
v_gene: TRBV30
CDR3nt: TGTGCCTGGAGTGTAGGGGCTTGGGGGACTGGAAACACCATATATTTT
CDR3aa: CAWSVGAWGTGNTIYF

j_gene: TRBJ2-7
abundance: NA
d_gene: NA
v_gene: TRBV7-6
CDR3nt: TGTGCCAGCAGCTTAGTAGGACCCTTGGGCCTTTCCTTGTTTTACGAGCAGTACTTC
CDR3aa: CASSLVGPLGLSLFYEQYF

j_gene: TRBJ2-1
abundance: NA
d_gene: TRBD2
v_gene: TRBV19
CDR3nt: TGTGCCAGTTGCGTTGGGACTAGCGACTACAATGAGCAGTTCTTC
CDR3aa: CASCVGTSDYNEQFF

j_gene: TRBJ2-5
abundance: NA
d_gene: NA
v_gene: TRBV29-1
CDR3nt: TGCAGCGTTCGGGCAGTTGTGGCGGAGACCCAGTACTTC
CDR3aa: CSVRAVVAETQYF

j_gene: TRBJ2-1
abundance: NA
d_gene: NA
v_gene: TRBV4-1
CDR3nt: TGCGCCAGCAGCCAACTACGCCTGCTCACCCTAGCCCGGGGTGAGCAGTTCTTC
CDR3aa: CASSQLRLLTLARGEQFF

j_gene: TRBJ2-7
abundance: NA
d_gene: NA
v_gene: TRBV5-1
CDR3nt: TGCGCCAGCAGCCTGACGGACGGTAGTAAGCAGTACTTC
CDR3aa: CASSLTDGSKQYF

j_gene: TRBJ2-5
abundance: NA
d_gene: TRBD1
v_gene: TRBV6-1
CDR3nt: TGTGCCAGCGGGCGGACAGGGACGGGGGAGACCCAGTACTTC
CDR3aa: CASGRTGTGETQYF

j_gene: TRBJ1-2
abundance: NA
d_gene: NA
v_gene: TRBV7-2
CDR3nt: TGTGCCAGCAGCCCCCAAAGGGACACCTATGGCTACACCTTC
CDR3aa: CASSPQRDTYGYTF

j_gene: TRBJ2-3
abundance: NA
d_gene: TRBD2
v_gene: TRBV5-1
CDR3nt: TGCGCCAGCAGCGCAAGGGACTACCGCGGCACAGATACGCAGTATTTT
CDR3aa: CASSARDYRGTDTQYF

j_gene: TRBJ1-1
abundance: few
d_gene: NA
v_gene: TRBV28
CDR3nt: TGTGCCAGCAGGTCAGGAGGCGCATTCGAAGCTTTCTTT
CDR3aa: CASRSGGAFEAFF

j_gene: TRBJ1-5
abundance: NA
d_gene: NA
v_gene: TRBV19
CDR3nt: TGTGCCAGTAGTATTGGGGGTATACAGCCCCAGCATTTT
CDR3aa: CASSIGGIQPQHF

j_gene: TRBJ2-2
abundance: once
d_gene: NA
v_gene: TRBV19
CDR3nt: TGTGCCAGTGGGGAATCGTTTTTGTCAGGGGAGCTGTTTTTT
CDR3aa: CASGESFLSGELFF

j_gene: TRBJ1-2
abundance: NA
d_gene: NA
v_gene: TRBV5-1
CDR3nt: TGCGCCAGCAGCATAGGACAGCCTCCCCCTTATGGCTACACCTTC
CDR3aa: CASSIGQPPPYGYTF

j_gene: TRBJ2-7
abundance: once
d_gene: NA
v_gene: TRBV11-2
CDR3nt: TGTGCCAGCAGCTTAGGAGGGAGCCCTTACGAGCAGTACTTC
CDR3aa: CASSLGGSPYEQYF

j_gene: TRBJ1-5
abundance: NA
d_gene: TRBD1
v_gene: TRBV18
CDR3nt: TGTGCCAGCTCACGACTTCAGACAGGGGCAGGCAATCAGCCCCAGCATTTT
CDR3aa: CASSRLQTGAGNQPQHF

j_gene: TRBJ2-1
abundance: few
d_gene: NA
v_gene: TRBV29-1
CDR3nt: TGCAGCGTTGAAGGAGGCCCTAGCAATGAGCAGTTCTTC
CDR3aa: CSVEGGPSNEQFF

j_gene: TRBJ1-1
abundance: once
d_gene: NA
v_gene: TRBV6-1
CDR3nt: TGTGCCAGCTCGGGATGGAGGTCGTCTGAAGCTTTCTTT
CDR3aa: CASSGWRSSEAFF

j_gene: TRBJ1-3
abundance: few
d_gene: NA
v_gene: TRBV5-1
CDR3nt: TGCGCCAGCACCGGTGACGGGAATGGAAACACCATATATTTT
CDR3aa: CASTGDGNGNTIYF

j_gene: TRBJ2-5
abundance: few
d_gene: TRBD1
v_gene: TRBV19
CDR3nt: TGTGCCAGTAGTACCCAGAGGACAGGGGCGGAGACCCAGTACTTC
CDR3aa: CASSTQRTGAETQYF

j_gene: TRBJ1-5
abundance: NA
d_gene: TRBD1
v_gene: TRBV19
CDR3nt: TGTGCCAGTAAGGGACAGGGTGAGAGCAATCAGCCCCAGCATTTT
CDR3aa: CASKGQGESNQPQHF

j_gene: TRBJ2-7
abundance: many
d_gene: TRBD2
v_gene: TRBV6-5
CDR3nt: TGTGCCAGCAGTTACTCACGAGGGAGGGCCGACGAGCAGTACTTC
CDR3aa: CASSYSRGRADEQYF

j_gene: TRBJ2-1
abundance: NA
d_gene: TRBD2
v_gene: TRBV5-3
CDR3nt: TGTGCCAGAAGCCAAACCTTCCCGGCTAGCGGGAGAGATTATGAGCAGTTCTTC
CDR3aa: CARSQTFPASGRDYEQFF

j_gene: TRBJ1-2
abundance: many
d_gene: NA
v_gene: TRBV19
CDR3nt: TGTGCCAGTACCCAGAACTATGGCTACACCTTC
CDR3aa: CASTQNYGYTF

j_gene: TRBJ2-1
abundance: once
d_gene: NA
v_gene: TRBV6-5
CDR3nt: TGTGCCAGCAGTTACTCGAACAGGGCGTGGAATGAGCAGTTCTTC
CDR3aa: CASSYSNRAWNEQFF

j_gene: TRBJ2-7
abundance: few
d_gene: NA
v_gene: TRBV11-3
CDR3nt: TGTGCCAGCAGCTTAGGTGGACATAGAGAGCAGTACTTC
CDR3aa: CASSLGGHREQYF

j_gene: TRBJ2-7
abundance: NA
d_gene: TRBD2
v_gene: TRBV2
CDR3nt: TGTGCCAGCAGTGCCCCCCGACTAGCGGGGCCGAGGGAGCAGTACTTC
CDR3aa: CASSAPRLAGPREQYF

j_gene: TRBJ1-2
abundance: NA
d_gene: TRBD1
v_gene: TRBV2
CDR3nt: TGTGCCAGCAGTGGGGACAGTTATGGCTACACCTTC
CDR3aa: CASSGDSYGYTF

j_gene: TRBJ2-1
abundance: NA
d_gene: TRBD2
v_gene: TRBV11-2
CDR3nt: TGTGCCAGCAGCTTAGTCGCGGGACTAGCTTCGAAGGAGCAGTTCTTC
CDR3aa: CASSLVAGLASKEQFF

j_gene: TRBJ2-7
abundance: NA
d_gene: NA
v_gene: TRBV29-1
CDR3nt: TGCAGCGTTGCCATACCGGGACGGAGCTCCTACGAGCAGTACTTC
CDR3aa: CSVAIPGRSSYEQYF

j_gene: TRBJ2-7
abundance: NA
d_gene: NA
v_gene: TRBV28
CDR3nt: TGTGCCAGCGGGCCCTACGAGCAGTACTTC
CDR3aa: CASGPYEQYF

j_gene: TRBJ2-3
abundance: once
d_gene: NA
v_gene: TRBV25-1
CDR3nt: TGTGCCAGCAGTGGACGCGGGGGCGAGACTAGGAGCACAGATACGCAGTATTTT
CDR3aa: CASSGRGGETRSTDTQYF

j_gene: TRBJ2-3
abundance: many
d_gene: NA
v_gene: TRBV6-1
CDR3nt: TGTGCCACCCTGCCTCTGCAACAATCAGATACGCAGTATTTT
CDR3aa: CATLPLQQSDTQYF

j_gene: TRBJ2-2
abundance: NA
d_gene: NA
v_gene: TRBV18
CDR3nt: TGTGCCAGCCTCTTAGGGGGGATCCGGACCGGGGAGCTGTTTTTT
CDR3aa: CASLLGGIRTGELFF

j_gene: TRBJ2-2
abundance: NA
d_gene: NA
v_gene: TRBV5-1
CDR3nt: TGCGCCAGCAGCTCGGACAGAAGGAACACCGGGGAGCTGTTTTTT
CDR3aa: CASSSDRRNTGELFF

j_gene: TRBJ2-2
abundance: NA
d_gene: NA
v_gene: TRBV28
CDR3nt: TGTGCCAGCAGCCCGGGACTGAACACCGGGGAGCTGTTTTTT
CDR3aa: CASSPGLNTGELFF

j_gene: TRBJ2-3
abundance: few
d_gene: NA
v_gene: TRBV2
CDR3nt: TGTGCCAGCAATCCCGGGGGCAGCACAGATACGCAGTATTTT
CDR3aa: CASNPGGSTDTQYF